This entry features one T cell receptor (beta chain) sequence. The antigen remains undetermined. Germline lookup yields CDR1 KGHDR and CDR2 SFDVKD. V shed 1 base, J shed 2 bases, and the junction held 5 bases outside the gene matches. This CDR3 contains 16 residues. Amplified TCR beta CDR3 regions came from RNA transcripts. Carried out on the TCR CDR3, a first-round RT-PCR used the HTBI primer set. MiXCR, run by TCRdb on the multiplex PCR reads, gives a single entry per CDR3 protein. Among approximately 640,000 distinct CDR3 sequences listed, roughly 46% were seen once. Any patient presenting with uncontrolled infection, other autoimmune disease, pregnancy or lactation was left out. Diagnoses were established using clinical symptoms, serum thyroxine and TRAb, thyroid ultrasound and orbital computed tomography. This entry belongs to a study of T cells in Graves' hyperthyroidism and ophthalmopathy. Study findings and constraints: Most thyroid clonotypes with frequency above 0.001 were detected in blood.

Input material: peripheral blood or thyroid tissue (not recorded which). This sequence was found in an adult man with Graves' disease, either hyperthyroidism or ophthalmopathy (not recorded which). The chain uses TRBV24-1 and TRBJ2-3, with 7 bases matching TRBD2. The CDR3 spells CATSDFRAGDTDTQYF. CDR3 sequence (DNA): TGTGCCACCAGTGATTTCAGGGCGGGGGACACAGATACGCAGTATTTT.